This paragraph reports one T cell receptor (beta chain). The data belong to a study of PD-L1 blockade in urothelial cancer. Study context: The study recovered a median of roughly 140,000 T cells per blood sample.

Deletions cut 5 bases from V and 6 bases from J, with 17 bases between. CDR1 and CDR2 from the germline V gene are LNHDA and SQIVND (reference sequence). The CDR3 is 15 amino acids. Profiling relied on immunoSEQ multiplex PCR, and the TCRdb table lists in-frame clones only, not all of them. The data contain around 71,000 clones, around four fifths of them singletons. Indicated time point: pretreatment peripheral blood. There were between 1 and 8 samples from each patient, taken pretreatment and on-treatment. This clonotype was sampled from a middle-aged man with urothelial cancer. The chain recombines TRBV19 with TRBJ2-1; D may be TRBD2 (5 bases). Specimen: PBMCs, collected around atezolizumab (anti-PD-L1) treatment. For the CDR3, the DNA is TGTGCCAGTAGTGATCGGGGTCGCCCGGCCAATGAGCAGTTCTTC. This encodes CASSDRGRPANEQFF.